This T cell receptor (beta chain) was captured by sequencing in a study of CD8 T cells in ankylosing spondylitis. General study results and limits: A TCR beta motif of about eight highly homologous variants seemed to mark ankylosing spondylitis blood. Clones linked to disease, bearing a CD8+ phenotype, were relatively rare in peripheral blood.

Of note for this clonotype: No antigen is known for it.

Preparation of TCR beta libraries was done by quantitative 5'-RACE with molecular barcodes. TCRdb used MiXCR to reprocess the 5' RACE reads, holding one entry per CDR3 protein. The repertoire holds around 430,000 distinct CDR3 sequences, with approximately 17% as singletons. The germline CDR1 and CDR2 sequences are ENHRY and SYGVKD. Trimming left V 8 bases short and J 6 bases short, with 16 bases between. This CDR3 has 13 residues. The clonotype comes from a male donor with ankylosing spondylitis. The sample taken for sequencing was blood, either unsorted or a sorted T cell fraction (not recorded which). The chain couples TRBV10-3 to TRBJ1-2; tentative D call: TRBD1 (5 bases). The CDR3 loop is CAIRAQGADGYTF. For the CDR3, the DNA is TGTGCCATCCGAGCGCAAGGGGCGGATGGCTACACCTTC.